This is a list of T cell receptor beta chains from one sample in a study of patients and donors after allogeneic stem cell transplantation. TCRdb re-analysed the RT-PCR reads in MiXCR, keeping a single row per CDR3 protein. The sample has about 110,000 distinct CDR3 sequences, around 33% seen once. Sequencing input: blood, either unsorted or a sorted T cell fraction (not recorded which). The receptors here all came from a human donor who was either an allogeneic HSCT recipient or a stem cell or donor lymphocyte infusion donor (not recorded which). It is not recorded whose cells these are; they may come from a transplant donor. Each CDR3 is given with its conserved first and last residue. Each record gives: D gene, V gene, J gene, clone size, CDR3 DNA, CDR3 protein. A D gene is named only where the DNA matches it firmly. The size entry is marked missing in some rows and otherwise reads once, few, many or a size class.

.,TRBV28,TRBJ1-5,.,TGTGCCAGCATCTGGGGAGATAGCAATCAGCCCCAGCATTTT,CASIWGDSNQPQHF
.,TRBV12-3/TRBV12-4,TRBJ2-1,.,TGTGCCAGCAGTAAATACAATGAGCAGTTCTTC,CASSKYNEQFF
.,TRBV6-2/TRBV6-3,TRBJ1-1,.,TGTGCCAGCAGTTACCCCGAACGGACGGTGAACACTGAAGCTTTCTTT,CASSYPERTVNTEAFF
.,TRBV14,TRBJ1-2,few,TGTGCCAGCAGCCAAGTCGCGGCGAACTATGGCTACACCTTC,CASSQVAANYGYTF
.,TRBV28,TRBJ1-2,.,TGTGCCAGCAGCCTGCCTCGGGGAAACTATGGCTACACCTTC,CASSLPRGNYGYTF
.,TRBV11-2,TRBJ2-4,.,TGTGCCAGCAGCTTTGGCGGAAACAAAAACATTCAGTACTTC,CASSFGGNKNIQYF
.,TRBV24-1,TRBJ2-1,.,TGTGCCACCAGTGATTTGCTCTACAATGAGCAGTTCTTC,CATSDLLYNEQFF
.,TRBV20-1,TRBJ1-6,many,TGCAGTGCTAGAGAGGGTTATAATTCACCCCTCCACTTT,CSAREGYNSPLHF
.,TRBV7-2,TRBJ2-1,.,TGTGCCAGCAGCTTCATTGGGGGGCCTGAGCAGTTCTTC,CASSFIGGPEQFF
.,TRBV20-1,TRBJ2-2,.,TGCAGTGCTAGAGTTAGCGGTAACACCGGGGAGCTGTTTTTT,CSARVSGNTGELFF
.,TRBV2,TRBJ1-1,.,TGTGCCAGCCAAGCTTGGGGGAACACTGAAGCTTTCTTT,CASQAWGNTEAFF
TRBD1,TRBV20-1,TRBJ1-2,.,TGCAGTGCTAGACCACCGACAGGGATAAACTATGGCTACACCTTC,CSARPPTGINYGYTF
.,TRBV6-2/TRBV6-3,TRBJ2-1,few,TGTGCCAGCAATCCTGGACAGAGCTACAATGAGCAGTTCTTC,CASNPGQSYNEQFF
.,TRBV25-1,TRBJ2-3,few,TGTGCCAGCAGTGAATTTTTGGCGGGCTGGCAGTATTTT,CASSEFLAGWQYF
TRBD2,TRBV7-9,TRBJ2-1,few,TGTGCCAGCAGCTCACCGGGACTAGCGGGACTCAATGAGCAGTTCTTC,CASSSPGLAGLNEQFF
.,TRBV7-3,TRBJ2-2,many,TGTGCCAGCAGCTTAGGCCCGGCCGGGGAGCTGTTTTTT,CASSLGPAGELFF
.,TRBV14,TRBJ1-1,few,TGTGCCAGCAGCCAAGATGCCAGGAGGAACACTGAAGCTTTCTTT,CASSQDARRNTEAFF
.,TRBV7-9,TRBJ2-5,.,TGTGCCAGCAGCTTAGCGGTTAGCGGCCAAGAGACCCAGTACTTC,CASSLAVSGQETQYF
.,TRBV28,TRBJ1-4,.,TGTGCCAGCAGTTTAGCGGGACACCTCTTTCAACTGTTTTTT,CASSLAGHLFQLFF
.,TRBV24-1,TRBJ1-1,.,TGTGCCACCAGCAGGGTGGACACTGAAGCTTTCTTT,CATSRVDTEAFF
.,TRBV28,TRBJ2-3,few,TGTGCCAGCAGAGTTAGTCCCACAGATACGCAGTATTTT,CASRVSPTDTQYF
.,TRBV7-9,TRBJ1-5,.,TGTGCCAGCAGCTTTTGGGGCAGGCCCCAGCCCCAGCATTTT,CASSFWGRPQPQHF
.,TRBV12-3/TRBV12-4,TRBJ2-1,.,TGTGCCAGCCAACCTTTGCGGAACAATGAGCAGTTCTTC,CASQPLRNNEQFF
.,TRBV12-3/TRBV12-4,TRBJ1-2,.,TGTGCCAGCAGTTGGGTGGGGACTGAACGGGGTTTGCGCGGCTACACCTTC,CASSWVGTERGLRGYTF
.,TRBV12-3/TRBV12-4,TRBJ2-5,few,TGTGCCAGCAGTTTGGTACCGTACCAAGAGACCCAGTACTTC,CASSLVPYQETQYF
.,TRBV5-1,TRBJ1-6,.,TGCGCCAGCAGAGGAGACGGATATAATTCACCCCTCCACTTT,CASRGDGYNSPLHF
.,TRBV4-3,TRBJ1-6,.,TGCGCCAGCAGCCAAGGGACAGCTAATTCACCCCTCCACTTT,CASSQGTANSPLHF
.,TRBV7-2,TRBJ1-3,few,TGTGCCAGCAGCTTAGTTGGAACAGCCTCTGGAAACACCATATATTTT,CASSLVGTASGNTIYF
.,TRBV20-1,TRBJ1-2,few,TGCAGTGCGAGAGGGATGCATTTGACAGGATTGATTGAGGGCTACACCTTC,CSARGMHLTGLIEGYTF
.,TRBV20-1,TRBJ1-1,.,TGCAGTGCTAGAAAGTCGACAGCCAGTAACACTGAAGCTTTCTTT,CSARKSTASNTEAFF
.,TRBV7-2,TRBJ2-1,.,TGTGCCAGCAGCTCCTCCTTAAGAAGGGGGCTAGCGGGCACCAATGAGCAGTTCTTC,CASSSSLRRGLAGTNEQFF
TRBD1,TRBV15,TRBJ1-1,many,TGTGCCACCAGTCGGGACAGGGGATTCACTGAAGCTTTCTTT,CATSRDRGFTEAFF
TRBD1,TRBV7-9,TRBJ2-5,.,TGTGCCAGCAGCGCAGAGACAGGGACAGAATGGGAGACCCAGTACTTC,CASSAETGTEWETQYF
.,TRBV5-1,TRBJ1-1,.,TGCGCCAGCAGCTTGGCCCAGGCCAGACACACTGAAGCTTTCTTT,CASSLAQARHTEAFF
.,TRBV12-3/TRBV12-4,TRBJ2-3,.,TGTGCCAGCAGTTATGGGGGTCCGGGAGATACGCAGTATTTT,CASSYGGPGDTQYF
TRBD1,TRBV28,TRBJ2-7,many,TGTGCCAGCAGTTCCCCGGGACAGGGGAACTACGAGCAGTACTTC,CASSSPGQGNYEQYF
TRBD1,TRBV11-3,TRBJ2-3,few,TGTGCCAGCAGCCAACAGGGGGATACGCAGTATTTT,CASSQQGDTQYF
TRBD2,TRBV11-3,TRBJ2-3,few,TGTGCCAGCAGCTTCAGCGGGAGTCTGTCGGAAACGCAGTATTTT,CASSFSGSLSETQYF
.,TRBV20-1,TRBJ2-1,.,TGCAGTGCTAGGACCGGGCTCTGGAATGAGCAGTTCTTC,CSARTGLWNEQFF